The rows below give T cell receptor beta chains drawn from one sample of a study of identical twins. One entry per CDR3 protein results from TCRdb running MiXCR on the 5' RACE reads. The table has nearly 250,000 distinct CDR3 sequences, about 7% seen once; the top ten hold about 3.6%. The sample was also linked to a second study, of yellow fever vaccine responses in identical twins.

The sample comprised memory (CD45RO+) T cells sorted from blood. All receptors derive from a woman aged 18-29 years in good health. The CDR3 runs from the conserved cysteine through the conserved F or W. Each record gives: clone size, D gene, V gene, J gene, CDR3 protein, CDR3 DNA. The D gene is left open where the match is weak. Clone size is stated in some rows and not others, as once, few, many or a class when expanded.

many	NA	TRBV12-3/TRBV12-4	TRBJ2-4	CASSLEGIRNIQYF	TGTGCCAGCAGTTTAGAAGGGATTAGAAACATTCAGTACTTC
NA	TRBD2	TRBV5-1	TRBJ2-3	CASSSGLAGGGPDTQYF	TGCGCCAGCAGCTCGGGACTAGCGGGAGGGGGTCCAGATACGCAGTATTTT
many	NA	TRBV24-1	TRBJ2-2	CATSDYGTGELFF	TGTGCCACCAGTGATTATGGTACCGGGGAGCTGTTTTTT
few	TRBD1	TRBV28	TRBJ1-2	CASTPRGPYGYTF	TGTGCCAGCACCCCCAGGGGGCCCTATGGCTACACCTTC
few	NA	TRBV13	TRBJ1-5	CASSLGRRSDGSQPQHF	TGTGCCAGCAGCTTAGGCCGCAGGTCTGATGGCTCTCAGCCCCAGCATTTT
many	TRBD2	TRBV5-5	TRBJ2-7	CASRSPGTSVYEQYF	TGTGCCAGCAGGTCTCCCGGGACTAGCGTTTACGAGCAGTACTTC
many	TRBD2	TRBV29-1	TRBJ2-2	CSVEYPTSGRSGELFF	TGCAGCGTTGAGTATCCAACTAGCGGGAGGTCGGGGGAGCTGTTTTTT
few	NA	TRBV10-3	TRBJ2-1	CAISEPVGSYNEQFF	TGTGCCATCAGTGAGCCGGTCGGCTCCTACAATGAGCAGTTCTTC
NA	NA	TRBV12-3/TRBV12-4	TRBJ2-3	CASSLFSGANTDTQYF	TGTGCCAGCAGTTTGTTTAGCGGCGCCAACACAGATACGCAGTATTTT
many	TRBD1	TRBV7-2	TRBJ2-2	CASSARDRGGPGELFF	TGTGCCAGCAGCGCAAGGGACAGGGGCGGACCCGGGGAGCTGTTTTTT
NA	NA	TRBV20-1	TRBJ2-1	CSAEPRDEQFF	TGCAGTGCTGAACCCAGGGATGAGCAGTTCTTC
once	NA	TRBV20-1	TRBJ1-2	CSARPGSSNYGFTF	TGCAGTGCTCGCCCGGGATCTTCTAACTATGGCTTCACCTTC
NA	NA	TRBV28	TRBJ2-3	CASGGALNTDTQYF	TGTGCCAGCGGGGGGGCGTTAAACACAGATACGCAGTATTTT
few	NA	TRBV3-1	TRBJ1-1	CASSQRRTVTEAFF	TGTGCCAGCAGCCAAAGAAGGACGGTAACTGAAGCTTTCTTT
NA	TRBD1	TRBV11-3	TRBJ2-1	CASSFGQGERGEQFF	TGTGCCAGCAGCTTTGGGCAGGGGGAACGTGGTGAGCAGTTCTTC
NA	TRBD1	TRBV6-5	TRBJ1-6	CASRYRGNSPLHF	TGTGCCAGCAGGTACAGGGGAAATTCACCCCTCCACTTT
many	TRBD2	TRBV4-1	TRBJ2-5	CASSQDKLAGDQETQYF	TGCGCCAGCAGCCAAGATAAACTAGCGGGAGATCAAGAGACCCAGTACTTC
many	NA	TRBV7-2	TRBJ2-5	CASSTGLIKYF	TGTGCCAGCAGCACGGGACTTATAAAGTACTTC
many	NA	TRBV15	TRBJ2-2	CATSWRQAGELFF	TGTGCCACCAGCTGGCGACAGGCCGGGGAGCTGTTTTTT
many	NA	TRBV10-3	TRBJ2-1	CAISYGAGPWANEQFF	TGTGCCATCAGCTATGGGGCGGGGCCATGGGCCAATGAGCAGTTCTTC
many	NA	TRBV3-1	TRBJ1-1	CASSQGGLSEAFF	TGTGCCAGCAGCCAAGGGGGACTGTCTGAAGCTTTCTTT
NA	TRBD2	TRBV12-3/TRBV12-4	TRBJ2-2	CAISLASGLAGVHTGELFF	TGTGCCATCAGTTTAGCTTCTGGACTAGCGGGGGTCCACACCGGGGAGCTGTTTTTT